Sequencing of this T cell receptor beta chain was carried out in a study of identical twins. TCRdb passed the 5' RACE reads through MiXCR, listing each CDR3 protein once. The table lists under 900,000 distinct CDR3 sequences, about 12% of them singletons. The sample holds many counts of this clonotype. Its antigen is as yet unknown. This CDR3 is 14 amino acids long. V dropped 7 bases and J dropped 2 bases, with 14 bases sitting between them. Overall study results and limits: Fewer insertions marked abundant cord blood beta clonotypes; young adult naive trended weakly, memory not at all. Conclusions relied on cross-sectional statistical analysis, not following the same donors. Models underestimated out-of-frame TCR alpha sharing in monozygotic twins. The authors noted that invariant MAIT and iNKT cells could partly confound zero-insertion analyses.

The same specimen was also included in a second study, on yellow fever vaccine responses in identical twins.

The specimen sequenced was PBMCs. This receptor was identified in a woman aged 18-29 years in good health. The chain links TRBV12-3 or TRBV12-4 to TRBJ2-5; weak D call: TRBD1 (6 bases). In DNA form, the CDR3 reads TGTGCCAGCACCGTGGACAGCCCACAAGAGACCCAGTACTTC. Residues: CASTVDSPQETQYF.